This TCR beta chain was observed in a study of T cells after yellow fever vaccination. TCRdb processed the 5' RACE reads anew with MiXCR; each CDR3 protein has one entry. The table lists approximately 300,000 distinct CDR3 sequences, about 11% of them singletons, with less than 3.5% in the top ten. The germline V and J ends were trimmed by 5 bases and 0 bases, with 11 bases remaining between them. Per germline, CDR1 KGHSH and CDR2 LQKENI. This CDR3 is 15 amino acids long. This clonotype was observed a handful of times. The specimen was CD4+ T cells sorted from PBMCs, collected 45 days after the yellow fever booster vaccination. The sequence was collected from a man between 18 and 35 years old who received the YFV17D yellow fever vaccine. V is TRBV18 and J is TRBJ1-3; D might be TRBD1 (6 bases). This chain's CDR3 is CASSKTGPSGNTIYF. The CDR3 region has the DNA TGTGCCAGCTCAAAGACAGGACCCTCTGGAAACACCATATATTTT. Complete variable domain (other parts from reference TRBV18 and TRBJ1-3): NAGVMQNPRHLVRRRGQEARLRCSPMKGHSHVYWYRQLPEEGLKFMVYLQKENIIDESGMPKERFSAEFPKEGPSILRIQQVVRGDSAAYFCASSKTGPSGNTIYFGEGSWLTVV.